The text below deals with one TCR beta chain. Its matching antigen is unknown. The assay was immunoSEQ multiplex PCR, and TCRdb's table has in-frame clones only and misses some. This sample has about 1.1 million clones, with around 78% found just once. The data belong to a study of shared clonotypes between healthy human individuals. Study conclusions and caveats: What rarefaction showed was incomplete sorted-subset sequencing despite large depth. Naive subsets typically showed greater estimated richness than memory subsets.

With V trimmed by 5 bases and J by 4 bases, 6 bases remained unmatched. The germline V gene encodes CDR1 SGHNT and CDR2 YYREEE (reference sequence). The CDR3 length is 14 residues. This sequence originates from a man aged 18-30 years in good health. Some clones in this sample may be carry-over from other donors' samples. The V and J genes are TRBV5-4 and TRBJ1-5, with TRBD1 matching 7 bases. Sequencing was performed on memory CD4+ T cells from PBMCs. Documented subset: CD45RA-negative fraction. CDR3 amino acids: CASRDRDSNQPQHF. The CDR3, as DNA: TGTGCCAGCAGGGACCGGGACAGTAATCAGCCCCAGCATTTT.